This T cell receptor (beta chain) is from a study of blood T cell repertoires in COVID-19. Study-wide context: Some COVID-19 samples were acute and others convalescent; all came from the United States, Italy and Spain. Sources were T cells, B-cell-depleted T cells, or PBMCs; the material itself was cDNA or gDNA.

Germline lookup yields CDR1 MNHEY and CDR2 SVGEGT. The length of the CDR3 is 14 residues. V shed 2 bases and J 7 bases; nucleotides not matched to a gene: 0. Authors' methods: Researchers report that nucleated cell counts were estimated from reference gene primer amplification. TCRdb's copy holds only in-frame clones and misses some; the assay was immunoSEQ multiplex PCR. The D gene and trimming were derived from the DNA, and the V and J assignments and clone size from that table. The table lists 100,000 or so clones, 80% to 85% of them singletons. Source material: peripheral blood. This chain links TRBV6-2 or TRBV6-3 with TRBJ2-1; 12 bases map to TRBD2. The receptor was derived from a man older than 75 with acute or convalescent COVID-19. CDR3: CASSYGLAGNEQFF. DNA of the CDR3: TGTGCCAGCAGTTACGGACTAGCGGGAAATGAGCAGTTCTTC.